A single sample gave rise to the 21 T cell receptor beta chains below, sequenced in a study of cytotoxic CD8 clonotypes in ibrutinib-treated CLL. Sequencing used immunoSEQ multiplex PCR; TCRdb keeps in-frame clones, though not all of them. This repertoire shows 250,000 to 350,000 clones, approximately 79% found once; its top ten account for approximately 5.1%. Sequencing used PBMCs, obtained at disease progression, from a patient treated with ibrutinib. Receptors were obtained from a human donor with chronic lymphocytic leukemia.

This clone turned up a few times. This chain joins TRBV5-4 and TRBJ1-3, with D hard to call. V lost 0 bases and J lost 1, with 2 bases in between. This CDR3 has 13 residues. The V gene's germline CDR1 is SGHNT and CDR2 YYREEE (reference sequence). The CDR3 bases are TGTGCCAGCAGCTTGGGTTCTGGAAACACCATATATTTT. Its translation: CASSLGSGNTIYF.

This chain uses TRBV7-3 with TRBJ2-3, with D tentatively TRBD2 (6 bases). Germline V gene lookup returns CDR1 SGHTA and CDR2 FQGTGA. The CDR3 contains 13 residues. Trimming removed 5 bases at V and 5 bases at J, with 11 bases between. CDR3: CASSRRAIDTQYF. In DNA, the CDR3 is TGTGCCAGCAGCCGGAGGGCGATAGATACGCAGTATTTT.

As concerns this clone: Distinct nucleotide sequences in the sample also encode this CDR3. The chain joins TRBV7-2 to TRBJ2-5; no clear D. V shed 3 bases and J shed 2 bases, with 7 bases lying between them. This CDR3 contains 13 residues. The V gene's germline CDR1 is SGHTA and CDR2 FQGNSA. Written as DNA, the CDR3 is TGTGCCAGCAGCTTGGCTAGACAAGAGACCCAGTACTTC. This translates into CASSLARQETQYF.

V usage is TRBV27 and J usage is TRBJ1-2; weak D call: TRBD1 (5 bases). Germline V gene lookup returns CDR1 MNHEY and CDR2 SMNVEV (reference sequence). There are 14 residues in the CDR3. V was cut by 3 bases and J by 4 bases, with 12 bases left in between. The CDR3 nucleotides are TGTGCCAGCAGTTTTGGCAGGGAGGGCTATGGCTACACCTTC. This translates into CASSFGREGYGYTF.

The chain couples TRBV7-3 to TRBJ1-1; D is possibly TRBD1 (5 bases). Germline CDR1 SGHTA, CDR2 FQGTGA. Trimming shortened V by 2 bases and J by 1 base, and 8 bases separated the two germline ends. This CDR3 comprises 14 residues. In DNA, the CDR3 is TGTGCCAGCAGCTTAGGGGGAGGGAACACTGAAGCTTTCTTT. Translated, it gives CASSLGGGNTEAFF.

Only one count was recorded for this clone. V usage is TRBV27 and J usage is TRBJ2-7; TRBD1 aligns across 7 bases. The ends lost 6 bases at V and 3 bases at J; junction bases unmatched: 8. Per germline, CDR1 MNHEY and CDR2 SMNVEV (reference sequence). The CDR3 has 14 residues. The CDR3 DNA reads as TGTGCCAGCAGAGCCTGGGACAGCCGCTACGAGCAGTACTTC. It encodes CASRAWDSRYEQYF.

V is TRBV9 and J is TRBJ2-3; D possibly uses TRBD1 or TRBD2 (5 bases each). The V gene's germline CDR1 is SGDLS and CDR2 YYNGEE. The germline V and J ends were trimmed by 0 bases and 8 bases, with 16 bases remaining between them. This CDR3 is built from 15 residues. CDR3 nucleotide sequence: TGTGCCAGCAGCGTAGAGACCCCCGGGGCGGGTACGCAGTATTTT. Translated, it gives CASSVETPGAGTQYF. Full variable domain (missing parts from reference TRBV9 and TRBJ2-3): DSGVTQTPKHLITATGQRVTLRCSPRSGDLSVYWYQQSLDQGLQFLIQYYNGEERAKGNILERFSAQQFPDLHSELNLSSLELGDSALYFCASSVETPGAGTQYFGPGTRLTVL.

The V gene is TRBV5-6, the J gene TRBJ2-7; tentative D call: TRBD2 (6 bases). CDR1 and CDR2 (germline): SGHDT, YYEEEE. There are 13 residues in the CDR3. V lost 5 bases to trimming and J lost 1 base, with 10 bases between them. The CDR3 DNA follows: TGTGCCAGCAGTGCAGGGAGGTCCTACGAGCAGTACTTC. It yields the protein CASSAGRSYEQYF.

This chain connects TRBV19 to TRBJ1-3; D gene ambiguous. CDR3 length: 14 amino acids. Germline assignment: CDR1 LNHDA and CDR2 SQIVND (reference sequence). The germline V and J ends were trimmed by 5 bases and 0 bases, with 8 bases remaining between them. CDR3 nucleotide sequence: TGTGCCAGTAGTCCGGGAAACTCTGGAAACACCATATATTTT. The encoded protein is CASSPGNSGNTIYF.

This chain joins TRBV7-9 and TRBJ1-1; TRBD1 matches at 8 bases. V lost 3 bases, J lost 1 base, and 7 bases stayed unmatched. This CDR3 is built from 16 residues. Germline V gene sequence: CDR1 SEHNR, CDR2 FQNEAQ (reference sequence). The CDR3 sequence: CASSLLSGQGNTEAFF. In DNA form, the CDR3 reads TGTGCCAGCAGCTTGCTGTCCGGACAGGGGAACACTGAAGCTTTCTTT.

This chain joins TRBV2 and TRBJ1-5; D may be TRBD1 (5 bases). The germline V and J ends were trimmed by 4 bases and 5 bases, with 9 bases remaining between them. CDR3 length equals 13 residues. The germline V gene encodes CDR1 SNHLY and CDR2 FYNNEI. The CDR3 sequence: CASSGGEDQPQHF. Here the CDR3 DNA reads TGTGCCAGCAGTGGGGGGGAGGATCAGCCCCAGCATTTT.

The rearrangement joins TRBV7-3 to TRBJ1-5; 7 positions agree with TRBD1. Trimming took 2 bases from V and 1 from J; bases not matched to a gene: 11. The CDR3 covers 18 residues. Germline V gives CDR1 SGHTA, CDR2 FQGTGA. The CDR3 loop reads CASSLEGSRGRSNQPQHF. CDR3 nucleotides: TGTGCCAGCAGCTTAGAAGGGTCCAGGGGGAGGAGCAATCAGCCCCAGCATTTT.

V and J are TRBV11-3 and TRBJ2-5; D possibly corresponds to TRBD1 (6 bases). Between the trimmed V and J ends, which lost 1 base and 1 base, there was a span of 16 bases. The CDR3 is made up of 17 amino acids. Per germline, CDR1 SGHNT and CDR2 YENEEA. The CDR3 reads CASSLGRGRGGQETQYF. CDR3 sequence (DNA): TGTGCCAGCAGCTTAGGAAGGGGGAGAGGGGGCCAAGAGACCCAGTACTTC.

The J gene is TRBJ1-2, the V gene TRBV6-1; TRBD1 matches at 7 bases. The CDR3 extends over 15 amino acids. V was clipped by 3 bases and J by 4 bases; unmatched bases: 8. Germline-derived CDR1 and CDR2 are MNHNS and SASEGT. Written as DNA, the CDR3 is TGTGCCAGCAGTGATTGGCAGGGGGGTCTCTATGGCTACACCTTC. Translating it yields CASSDWQGGLYGYTF.

The sample holds one count of this clone. V gene TRBV10-1 combines with J gene TRBJ2-7, with D maybe TRBD1 (6 bases). Germline CDR1 is WNHNN and CDR2 is SYGVQD (reference sequence). There are 14 residues in the CDR3. The ends were cut back, 6 bases at V and 3 bases at J, with 15 bases in the middle. The CDR3 here is CASRRQVSYYEQYF. CDR3 DNA sequence: TGCGCCAGCAGAAGACAGGTGTCTTACTACGAGCAGTACTTC.

This clone was picked up one time. The gene calls are TRBV9 and TRBJ1-3, with 7 bases lining up with TRBD1. The germline CDR1 and CDR2 sequences are SGDLS and YYNGEE. The CDR3 has 16 amino acids. With 3 bases clipped from V and 0 bases from J, the junction kept 6 bases outside the gene matches. The CDR3 DNA follows: TGTGCCAGCAGCGCCCGACAGGGCCGCTCTGGAAACACCATATATTTT. Translation: CASSARQGRSGNTIYF.

This chain connects TRBV18 to TRBJ1-2; D gene unclear. Looked up from germline, CDR1 is KGHSH and CDR2 is LQKENI. The CDR3 sequence is 14 residues long. Trimming shortened V by 1 base and J by 4 bases, and 10 bases separated the two germline ends. The CDR3 DNA sequence: TGTGCCAGCTCACCACGGCCGGGCTTCTATGGCTACACCTTC. Its translation: CASSPRPGFYGYTF.

The chain employs TRBV5-4 and TRBJ2-5; 7 positions agree with TRBD1. The CDR3 extends over 14 amino acids. After removal of 2 bases from V and 4 bases from J, the junction contained 5 bases not matched to a gene. Germline-derived CDR1 and CDR2 are SGHNT and YYREEE (reference sequence). CDR3 bases: TGTGCCAGCAGCTTACAAGGGGGCCGAGAGACCCAGTACTTC. This translates into CASSLQGGRETQYF.

V and J are TRBV4-1 and TRBJ1-3; D gene unclear. Germline V gene data show CDR1 as MGHRA and CDR2 as YSYEKL. Trimming removed 0 bases from V and 3 bases from J, with 15 bases in between. This CDR3 spans 17 amino acids. CDR3 sequence: CASSQDRSGIFGNTIYF. The CDR3 DNA reads as TGCGCCAGCAGCCAAGATCGTAGCGGTATTTTTGGAAACACCATATATTTT.

Only one count was recorded for this clone. This chain connects TRBV5-1 to TRBJ2-3; possibly TRBD1 or TRBD2 for D (6 bases each). This CDR3 has 15 residues. The V end was cut by 8 bases, the J end by 0 bases, with 16 bases between. Germline V gene data show CDR1 as SGHRS and CDR2 as YFSETQ. CDR3 amino acids: CASNEGGQSTDTQYF. In DNA, the CDR3 is TGCGCCAGTAACGAAGGGGGGCAGAGCACAGATACGCAGTATTTT.

The gene calls are TRBV5-1 and TRBJ2-5; 10 bases match TRBD1. V lost 2 bases, J lost 5 bases, and 6 bases stayed unmatched. Germline V gene sequence: CDR1 SGHRS, CDR2 YFSETQ. The CDR3 covers 15 residues. CDR3 loop: CASSFRTGGLETQYF. CDR3 coding DNA: TGCGCCAGCAGCTTCCGGACAGGGGGTTTGGAGACCCAGTACTTC.